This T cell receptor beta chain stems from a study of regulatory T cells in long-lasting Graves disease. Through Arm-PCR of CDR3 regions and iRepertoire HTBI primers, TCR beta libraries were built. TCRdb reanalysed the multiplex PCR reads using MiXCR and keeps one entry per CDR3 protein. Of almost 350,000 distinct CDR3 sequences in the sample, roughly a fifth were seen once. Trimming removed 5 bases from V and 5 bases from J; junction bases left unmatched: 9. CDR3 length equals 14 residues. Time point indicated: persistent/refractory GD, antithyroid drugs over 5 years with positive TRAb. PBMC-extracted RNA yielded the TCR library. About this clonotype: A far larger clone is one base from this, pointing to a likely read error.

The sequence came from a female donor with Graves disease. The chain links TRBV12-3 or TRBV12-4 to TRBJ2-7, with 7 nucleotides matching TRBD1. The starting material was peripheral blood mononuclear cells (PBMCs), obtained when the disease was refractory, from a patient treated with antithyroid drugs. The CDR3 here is CASSPGAGGDEQYF. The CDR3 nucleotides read TGTGCCAGCAGTCCCGGGGCAGGGGGTGACGAGCAGTACTTC.